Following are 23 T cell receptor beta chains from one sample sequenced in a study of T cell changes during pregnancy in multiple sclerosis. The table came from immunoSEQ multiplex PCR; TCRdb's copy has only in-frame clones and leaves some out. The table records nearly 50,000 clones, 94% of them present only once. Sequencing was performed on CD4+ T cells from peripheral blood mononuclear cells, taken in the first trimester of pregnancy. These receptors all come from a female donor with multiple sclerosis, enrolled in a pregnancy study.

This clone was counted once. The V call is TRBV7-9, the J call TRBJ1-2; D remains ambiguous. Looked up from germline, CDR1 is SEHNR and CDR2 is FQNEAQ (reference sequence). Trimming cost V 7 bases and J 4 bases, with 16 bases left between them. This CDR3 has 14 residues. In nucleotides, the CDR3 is TGTGCCAGCACCGCCAGAGGCAGTCTCTATGGCTACACCTTC. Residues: CASTARGSLYGYTF.

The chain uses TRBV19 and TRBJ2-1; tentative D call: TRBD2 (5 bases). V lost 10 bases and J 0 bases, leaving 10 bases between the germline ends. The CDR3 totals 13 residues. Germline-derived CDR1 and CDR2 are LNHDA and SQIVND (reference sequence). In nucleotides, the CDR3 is TGTGCCACAGCGGCTCCCTCCTACAATGAGCAGTTCTTC. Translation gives CATAAPSYNEQFF.

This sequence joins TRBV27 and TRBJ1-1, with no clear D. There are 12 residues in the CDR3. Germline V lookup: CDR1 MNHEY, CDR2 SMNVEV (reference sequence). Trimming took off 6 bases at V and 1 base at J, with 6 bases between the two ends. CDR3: CASRYRNTEAFF. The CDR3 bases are TGTGCCAGCAGATACAGGAACACTGAAGCTTTCTTT.

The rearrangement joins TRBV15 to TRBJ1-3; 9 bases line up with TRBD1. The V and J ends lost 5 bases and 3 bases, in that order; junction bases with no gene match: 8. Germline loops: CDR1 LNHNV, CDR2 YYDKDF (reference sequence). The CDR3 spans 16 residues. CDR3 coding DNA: TGTGCCACCAGCGGAACAGGGGGCCAAAGTGGAAACACCATATATTTT. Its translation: CATSGTGGQSGNTIYF.

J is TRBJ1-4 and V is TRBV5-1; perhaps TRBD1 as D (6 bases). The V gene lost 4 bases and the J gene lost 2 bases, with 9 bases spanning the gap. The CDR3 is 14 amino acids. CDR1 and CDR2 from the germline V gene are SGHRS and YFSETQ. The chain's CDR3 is CASSTGQTNEKLFF. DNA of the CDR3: TGCGCCAGCAGCACAGGACAGACTAATGAAAAACTGTTTTTT.

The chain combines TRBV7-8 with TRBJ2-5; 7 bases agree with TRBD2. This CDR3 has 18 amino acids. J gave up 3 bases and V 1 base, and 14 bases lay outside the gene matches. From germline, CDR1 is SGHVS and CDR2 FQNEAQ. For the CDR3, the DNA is TGTGCCAGCAGCTTAGGGCGGGGGAGGGTGTATGGTAAAGAGACCCAGTACTTC. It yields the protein CASSLGRGRVYGKETQYF.

CDR3 DNA: TGTGCCTGGAGAGCCGGGACAAGGCCCCTCCACTTT. Protein product: CAWRAGTRPLHF. V is TRBV30 and J is TRBJ1-6; tentatively, D is TRBD1 (6 bases). V was cut by 3 bases and J by 13 bases, with 13 bases left in between. The CDR3 has 12 residues. Per the germline V gene, CDR1 is GTSNPN and CDR2 is SVGIG (reference sequence).

DNA for the CDR3: TGTGCCACCCGACTAGCGGGGCTAAACAATGAGCAGTTCTTC. The encoded protein is CATRLAGLNNEQFF. The V gene is TRBV10-3, the J gene TRBJ2-1, with 11 nucleotides matching TRBD2. The V gene's germline CDR1 is ENHRY and CDR2 SYGVKD. The CDR3 extends over 14 amino acids. V dropped 10 bases and J dropped 5; count of bases not matched to a gene: 7.

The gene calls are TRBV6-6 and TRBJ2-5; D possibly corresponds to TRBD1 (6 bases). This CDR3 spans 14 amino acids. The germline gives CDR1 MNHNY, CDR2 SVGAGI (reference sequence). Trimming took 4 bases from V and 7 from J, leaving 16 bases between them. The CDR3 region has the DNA TGTGCCAGCAGTTTCCGGACAGACTCGTGGACCCAGTACTTC. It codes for CASSFRTDSWTQYF.

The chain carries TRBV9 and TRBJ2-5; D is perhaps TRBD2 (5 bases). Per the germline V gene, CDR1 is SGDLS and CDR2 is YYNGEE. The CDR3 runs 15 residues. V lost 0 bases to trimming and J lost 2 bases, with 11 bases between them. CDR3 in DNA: TGTGCCAGCAGCGTAGCTCAAGCGGATCAAGAGACCCAGTACTTC. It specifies CASSVAQADQETQYF.

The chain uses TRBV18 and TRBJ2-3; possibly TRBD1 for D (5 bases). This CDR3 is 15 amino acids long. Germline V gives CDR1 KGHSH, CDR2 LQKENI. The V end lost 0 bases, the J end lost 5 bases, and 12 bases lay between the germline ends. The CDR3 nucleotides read TGTGCCAGCTCACCACCGGGTGGGGCATTAGATACGCAGTATTTT. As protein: CASSPPGGALDTQYF.

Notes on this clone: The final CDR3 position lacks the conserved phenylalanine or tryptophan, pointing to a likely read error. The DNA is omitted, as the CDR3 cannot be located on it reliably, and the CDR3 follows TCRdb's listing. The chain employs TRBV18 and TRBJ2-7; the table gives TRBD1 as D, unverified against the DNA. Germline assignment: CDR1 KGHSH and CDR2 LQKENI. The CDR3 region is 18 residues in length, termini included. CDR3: CASDLPGQGRLRTYPILS.

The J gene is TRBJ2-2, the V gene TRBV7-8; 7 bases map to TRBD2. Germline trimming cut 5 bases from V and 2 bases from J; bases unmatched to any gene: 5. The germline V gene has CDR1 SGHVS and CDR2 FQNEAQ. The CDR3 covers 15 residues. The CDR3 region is CASSPSGVNTGELFF. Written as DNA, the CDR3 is TGTGCCAGCAGCCCAAGCGGGGTAAACACCGGGGAGCTGTTTTTT.

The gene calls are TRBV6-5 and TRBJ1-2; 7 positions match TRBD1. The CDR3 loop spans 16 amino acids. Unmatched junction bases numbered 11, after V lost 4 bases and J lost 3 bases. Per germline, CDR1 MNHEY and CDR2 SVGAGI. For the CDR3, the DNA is TGTGCCAGCAGTTCGGCGGGACAGCCCAAGGACTATGGCTACACCTTC. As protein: CASSSAGQPKDYGYTF.

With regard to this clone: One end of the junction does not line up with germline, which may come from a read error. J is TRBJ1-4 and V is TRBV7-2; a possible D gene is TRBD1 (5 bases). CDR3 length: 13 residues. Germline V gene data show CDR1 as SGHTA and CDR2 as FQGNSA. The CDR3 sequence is CASSLAEAGRLIF. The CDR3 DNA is TGTGCCAGCAGCTTAGCGGAGGCAGGGAGGTTGATTTTT.

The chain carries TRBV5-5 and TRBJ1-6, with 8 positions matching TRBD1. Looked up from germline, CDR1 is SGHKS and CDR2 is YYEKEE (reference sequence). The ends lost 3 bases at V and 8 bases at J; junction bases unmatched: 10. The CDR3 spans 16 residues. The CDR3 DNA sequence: TGTGCCAGCAGCTCGGTAGAGGCAGGGGGCTATTCACCCCTCCACTTT. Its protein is CASSSVEAGGYSPLHF.

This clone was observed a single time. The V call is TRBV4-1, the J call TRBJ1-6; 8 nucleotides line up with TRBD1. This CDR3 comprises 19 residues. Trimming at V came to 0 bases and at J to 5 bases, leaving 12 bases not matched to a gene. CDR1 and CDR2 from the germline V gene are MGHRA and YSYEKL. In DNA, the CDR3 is TGCGCCAGCAGCCAAGAGGGATCGGACAGGGTAAAAAATAATTCACCCCTCCACTTT. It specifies CASSQEGSDRVKNNSPLHF.

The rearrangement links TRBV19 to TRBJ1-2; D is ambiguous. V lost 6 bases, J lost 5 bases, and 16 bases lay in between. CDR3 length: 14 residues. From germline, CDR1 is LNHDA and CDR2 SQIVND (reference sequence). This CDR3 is CASRPLAGVYGYTF. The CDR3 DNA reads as TGTGCCAGTAGACCCCTGGCGGGAGTATATGGCTACACCTTC.

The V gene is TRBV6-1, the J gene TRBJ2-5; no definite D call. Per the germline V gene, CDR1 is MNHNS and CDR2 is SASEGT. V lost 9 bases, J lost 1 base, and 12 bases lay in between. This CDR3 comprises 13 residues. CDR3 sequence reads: CASETGFQETQYF. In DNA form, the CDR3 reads TGTGCCAGTGAGACTGGATTCCAAGAGACCCAGTACTTC.

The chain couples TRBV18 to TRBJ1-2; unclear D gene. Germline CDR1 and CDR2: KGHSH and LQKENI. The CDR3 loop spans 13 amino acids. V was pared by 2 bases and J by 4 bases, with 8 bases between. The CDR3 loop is CASSPREVYGYTF. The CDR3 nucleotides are TGTGCCAGCTCACCAAGGGAGGTCTATGGCTACACCTTC.

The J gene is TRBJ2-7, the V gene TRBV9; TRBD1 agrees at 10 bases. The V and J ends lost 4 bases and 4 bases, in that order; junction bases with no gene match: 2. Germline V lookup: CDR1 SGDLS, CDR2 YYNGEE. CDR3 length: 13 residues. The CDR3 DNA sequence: TGTGCCAGCAGCTCGGGACAGGGGTACGAGCAGTACTTC. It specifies CASSSGQGYEQYF.

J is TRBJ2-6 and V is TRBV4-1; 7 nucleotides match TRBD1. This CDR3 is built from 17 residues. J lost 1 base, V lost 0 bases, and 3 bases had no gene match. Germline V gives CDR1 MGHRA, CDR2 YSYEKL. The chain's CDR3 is CASSQDRGLSGANVLTF. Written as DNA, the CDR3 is TGCGCCAGCAGCCAAGACAGGGGGTTATCTGGGGCCAACGTCCTGACTTTC.

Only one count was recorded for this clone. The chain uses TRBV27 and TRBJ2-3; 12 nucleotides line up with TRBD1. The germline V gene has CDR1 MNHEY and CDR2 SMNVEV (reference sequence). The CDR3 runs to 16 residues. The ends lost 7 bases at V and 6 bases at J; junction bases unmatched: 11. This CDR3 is CASNFYGTGGRDTQYF. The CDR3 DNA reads TGTGCCAGCAACTTTTACGGGACAGGGGGCAGGGATACGCAGTATTTT.